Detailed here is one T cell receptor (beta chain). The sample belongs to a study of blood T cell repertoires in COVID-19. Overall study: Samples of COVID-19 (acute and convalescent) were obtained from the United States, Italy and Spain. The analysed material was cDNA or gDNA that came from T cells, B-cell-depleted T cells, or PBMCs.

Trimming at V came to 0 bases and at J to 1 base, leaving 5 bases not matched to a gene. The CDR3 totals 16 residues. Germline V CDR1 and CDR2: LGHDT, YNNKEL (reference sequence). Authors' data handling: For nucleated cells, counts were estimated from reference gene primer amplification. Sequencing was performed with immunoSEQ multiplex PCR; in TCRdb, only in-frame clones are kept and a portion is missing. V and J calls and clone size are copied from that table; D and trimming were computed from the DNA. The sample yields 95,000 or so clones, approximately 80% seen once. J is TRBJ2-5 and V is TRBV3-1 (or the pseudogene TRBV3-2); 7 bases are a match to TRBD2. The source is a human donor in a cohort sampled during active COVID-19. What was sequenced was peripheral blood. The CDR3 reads CASSQDGGWIQETQYF. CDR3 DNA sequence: TGTGCCAGCAGCCAAGACGGGGGGTGGATCCAAGAGACCCAGTACTTC.